These 29 T cell receptor beta chains were all obtained from the same sample, sequenced in a study of blood T cells in healthy people across ages. Next came a second PCR, run for roughly 7 to 12 cycles, which used a sample-barcoded 5' primer along with a J-beta primer mix. One entry per CDR3 protein results from TCRdb running MiXCR on the 5' RACE reads. The sample lists roughly 1.9 million distinct CDR3 sequences; about 39% were seen once. Sequenced input: blood. These TCRs come from a human donor in good health.

The chain combines TRBV20-1 with TRBJ2-5; maybe TRBD2 (5 bases). The CDR3 is 13 residues long. Trimming removed 6 bases at V and 11 bases at J, with 22 bases between. Germline values: CDR1 DFQATT, CDR2 SNEGSKA (reference sequence). As DNA, the CDR3 is TGCAGTGCGAGCGGCGGTAGCAAGAATGAGCAGTACTTC. Its translation: CSASGGSKNEQYF.

This clonotype was counted many times. The chain has TRBV7-2 and TRBJ2-3; no clear D gene. The CDR3 contains 15 residues. V was shortened by 3 bases and J by 7 bases, with 17 bases between the two germline ends. CDR1 and CDR2 (germline): SGHTA, FQGNSA. The CDR3 sequence: CASSFQIGPANTQYF. For the CDR3, the DNA is TGTGCCAGCAGCTTTCAGATCGGACCCGCGAATACGCAGTATTTT.

The J gene is TRBJ2-7, the V gene TRBV29-1; 7 bases match TRBD2. Germline V gene lookup returns CDR1 SQVTM and CDR2 ANQGSEA. This CDR3 region has 14 residues. Trimming took 4 bases from V and 3 from J; bases not matched to a gene: 9. CDR3 sequence: CSVGNGGSVYEQYF. The CDR3 DNA follows: TGCAGCGTTGGGAACGGGGGGTCCGTCTACGAGCAGTACTTC.

This clonotype was observed a handful of times. The chain combines TRBV5-1 with TRBJ2-7; 8 nucleotides align to TRBD1. V gave up 4 bases and J gave up 4 bases; unmatched junction bases: 10. The CDR3 contains 15 residues. The germline CDR1 and CDR2 sequences are SGHRS and YFSETQ. The CDR3 reads CASSLSHGQGYEQYF. DNA of the CDR3: TGCGCCAGCAGCCTATCCCACGGACAGGGTTACGAGCAGTACTTC.

V and J are TRBV24-1 and TRBJ2-1; TRBD1 matches at 10 bases. With V trimmed by 7 bases and J by 5 bases, 4 bases remained unmatched. The CDR3 is made up of 14 amino acids. Germline V CDR1 and CDR2: KGHDR, SFDVKD. The CDR3 nucleotides read TGTGCCACCAGGACAGGGGGCGTCCACAATGAGCAGTTCTTC. It encodes CATRTGGVHNEQFF.

V is TRBV7-2 and J is TRBJ2-3, with D possibly being TRBD2 (6 bases). This CDR3 comprises 13 residues. The germline V and J ends were trimmed by 5 bases and 9 bases, with 15 bases remaining between them. Germline V gene sequence: CDR1 SGHTA, CDR2 FQGNSA. The CDR3 nucleotides read TGTGCCAGCAGCCCGGGTGCTGGGAGGACGCAGTATTTT. Protein sequence: CASSPGAGRTQYF. Drawing the rest from reference TRBV7-2 and TRBJ2-3, the complete variable domain is GAGVSQSPSNKVTEKGKDVELRCDPISGHTALYWYRQSLGQGLEFLIYFQGNSAPDKSGLPSDRFSAERTGGSVSTLTIQRTQQEDSAVYLCASSPGAGRTQYFGPGTRLTVL.

V usage is TRBV18 and J usage is TRBJ2-3; possible D gene TRBD2, 6 bases. V was trimmed by 0 bases and J by 10 bases, leaving 14 bases between them. The CDR3 runs 14 residues. Per the germline V gene, CDR1 is KGHSH and CDR2 is LQKENI. CDR3 coding DNA: TGTGCCAGCTCACCACCGGAGGGTTTAAACCCGCAGTATTTT. This translates into CASSPPEGLNPQYF.

The chain couples TRBV4-3 to TRBJ1-1; possibly TRBD1 for D (5 bases). This CDR3 has 16 amino acids. Deletions cut 0 bases from V and 1 base from J, with 12 bases between. In germline, CDR1 is LGHNA, CDR2 YSLEER. CDR3 DNA sequence: TGCGCCAGCAGCCAAGATATAGAGACAGCGAACACTGAAGCTTTCTTT. It specifies CASSQDIETANTEAFF.

CDR3 protein: CSVSPHGSTEAFF. In DNA form, the CDR3 reads TGCAGCGTTTCTCCTCATGGGTCCACTGAAGCTTTCTTT. V usage is TRBV29-1 and J usage is TRBJ1-1, with D hard to call. The V and J ends lost 5 bases and 4 bases respectively, with 14 bases between them. CDR3 length: 13 amino acids. The germline CDR1 and CDR2 sequences are SQVTM and ANQGSEA. The whole variable domain, filled in from reference TRBV29-1 and TRBJ1-1, reads SAVISQKPSRDICQRGTSLTIQCQVDSQVTMMFWYRQQPGQSLTLIATANQGSEATYESGFVIDKFPISRPNLTFSTLTVSNMSPEDSSIYLCSVSPHGSTEAFFGQGTRLTVV.

J is TRBJ1-1 and V is TRBV6-5; D is unclear. Germline V gene data show CDR1 as MNHEY and CDR2 as SVGAGI. The CDR3 sequence is 14 residues long. Trimming removed 2 bases at V and 11 bases at J, with 18 bases between. The CDR3 DNA reads as TGTGCCAGCAGTTACGGATCTGAGGGTTTCTGGGCTTTCTTT. As protein: CASSYGSEGFWAFF.

The chain employs TRBV27 and TRBJ2-3, with 9 bases identical to TRBD2. The germline V gene encodes CDR1 MNHEY and CDR2 SMNVEV (reference sequence). The CDR3 is 14 residues long. V dropped 6 bases and J dropped 4; count of bases not matched to a gene: 5. The CDR3 loop is CASRIAGAPDTQYF. The DNA of the CDR3 is TGTGCCAGCAGGATAGCGGGGGCCCCAGATACGCAGTATTTT.

Concerning this clonotype itself: The CDR3 does not end in the conserved phenylalanine or tryptophan, so this is likely a read error. The chain joins TRBV12-3 or TRBV12-4 to TRBJ1-2, with TRBD1 matching over 12 bases. V lost 5 bases to trimming and J lost 5 bases; unmatched junction nucleotides: 12. The CDR3 is 17 amino acids. The CDR3 region is CASSPPGQGALRYGYTV. The CDR3 nucleotides read TGTGCCAGCAGTCCTCCGGGACAGGGGGCTCTTCGGTATGGCTACACCGTC.

The CDR3, as DNA: TGTGCCAGCTCACCACTATATAGCGGGGGGGCCCATGAGCAGTTCTTC. Residues: CASSPLYSGGAHEQFF. The chain is built from TRBV18 and TRBJ2-1; 11 bases agree with TRBD2. The germline V gene encodes CDR1 KGHSH and CDR2 LQKENI. This CDR3 has 16 residues. Trimming took 1 base from V and 8 from J; bases not matched to a gene: 7.

This clonotype was recorded a few times. V and J are TRBV7-2 and TRBJ2-7; 12 bases fit TRBD1. V gave up 5 bases and J gave up 4 bases; unmatched junction bases: 9. Germline V lookup: CDR1 SGHTA, CDR2 FQGNSA. This CDR3 comprises 16 residues. This CDR3 reads CASSPMPGQGAYEQYF. CDR3 coding DNA: TGTGCCAGCAGCCCCATGCCGGGACAGGGGGCTTACGAGCAGTACTTC.

This chain connects TRBV29-1 to TRBJ1-1; D is unclear. The CDR3 is 15 residues long. CDR1 and CDR2 (germline): SQVTM, ANQGSEA. Trimming left V 0 bases short and J 0 bases short, with 11 bases between. The CDR3 is CSVEDRVGLNTEAFF. CDR3 coding DNA: TGCAGCGTTGAAGATCGGGTGGGCTTGAACACTGAAGCTTTCTTT.

This clonotype has just a few counts. This chain connects TRBV7-3 to TRBJ2-3, with no clear D. CDR1 and CDR2 (germline): SGHTA, FQGTGA. The V and J ends lost 5 bases and 6 bases respectively, with 15 bases between them. This CDR3 has 14 amino acids. The CDR3 is CASSPLGPFDTQYF. The CDR3 DNA is TGTGCCAGCAGCCCCCTGGGTCCCTTCGATACGCAGTATTTT. The variable domain in full, with the rest retrieved from reference TRBV7-3 and TRBJ2-3, is GAGVSQTPSNKVTEKGKYVELRCDPISGHTALYWYRQSLGQGPEFLIYFQGTGAADDSGLPNDRFFAVRPEGSVSTLKIQRTERGDSAVYLCASSPLGPFDTQYFGPGTRLTVL.

This clonotype was found a few times. CDR3 DNA: TGTGCCAGCAACCAAAGAGGGTTAAGGCTCTACGAGCAGTACTTC. This sequence encodes CASNQRGLRLYEQYF. This chain links TRBV11-2 with TRBJ2-7, with D perhaps TRBD2 (5 bases). CDR1 and CDR2 (germline): SGHAT, FQNNGV. The CDR3 has 15 residues. Trimming stripped 7 bases from V and 3 bases from J, with 19 bases between.

About this clonotype itself: One end of the junction varies from germline; a read error may be responsible. The V and J genes are TRBV2 and TRBJ1-2; 9 bases are shared with TRBD1. Per germline, CDR1 SNHLY and CDR2 FYNNEI. The CDR3 extends over 13 amino acids. The DNA of the CDR3 is TGTGCCAACAGTGGGACAGGGCCACCGGGCTACACCTTC. Its translation is CANSGTGPPGYTF.

The J gene is TRBJ2-7, the V gene TRBV9, with a tentative D call TRBD1 (5 bases). This CDR3 has 17 residues. Trimming cost V 3 bases and J 0 bases, with 19 bases left between them. Germline CDR1 SGDLS, CDR2 YYNGEE. The CDR3 spells CASSAGSVVRASYEQYF. CDR3 DNA sequence: TGTGCCAGCAGCGCGGGTAGTGTTGTCAGGGCCTCCTACGAGCAGTACTTC.

The gene calls are TRBV29-1 and TRBJ1-2; D uncertain. From germline, CDR1 is SQVTM and CDR2 ANQGSEA. The ends were cut back, 5 bases at V and 0 bases at J, with 7 bases in the middle. CDR3 length equals 12 residues. This CDR3 reads CSVRLTNYGYTF. The CDR3 DNA is TGCAGCGTTAGACTCACTAACTATGGCTACACCTTC.

In its sample, this clonotype was seen a few times. This rearrangement joins TRBV29-1 to TRBJ1-1; maybe TRBD1 (6 bases). The CDR3 covers 12 residues. Trimming removed 7 bases from V and 6 bases from J, with 15 bases in between. Germline V gene data show CDR1 as SQVTM and CDR2 as ANQGSEA. In nucleotides, the CDR3 is TGCAGCGCTAACTGGGGGGCTTCTGAAGCTTTCTTT. It encodes CSANWGASEAFF. The full variable domain, rest sourced from reference TRBV29-1 and TRBJ1-1, is SAVISQKPSRDICQRGTSLTIQCQVDSQVTMMFWYRQQPGQSLTLIATANQGSEATYESGFVIDKFPISRPNLTFSTLTVSNMSPEDSSIYLCSANWGASEAFFGQGTRLTVV.

V gene TRBV29-1 combines with J gene TRBJ1-2, with D uncertain. The CDR3 is 11 residues long. Deletions cut 3 bases from V and 7 bases from J, with 9 bases between. Germline CDR1 is SQVTM and CDR2 is ANQGSEA. The CDR3 is CSVESQSGYTF. The CDR3 nucleotides are TGCAGCGTTGAGTCTCAGTCTGGCTACACCTTC.

The chain uses TRBV5-5 and TRBJ2-3; D might be TRBD1 (6 bases). The CDR3 has 16 amino acids. V was trimmed by 0 bases and J by 2 bases, leaving 13 bases between them. Germline values: CDR1 SGHKS, CDR2 YYEKEE (reference sequence). The CDR3 is CASSLGFGGLTDTQYF. CDR3 bases: TGTGCCAGCAGCTTGGGATTTGGGGGCCTCACAGATACGCAGTATTTT.

A remark on this clonotype: A much larger clone is a single base away; this may be a read error. V usage is TRBV6-6 and J usage is TRBJ1-1; possible D gene TRBD1, 5 bases. CDR1 is MNHNY and CDR2 is SVGAGI in the germline V gene (reference sequence). V lost 7 bases and J 0 bases, leaving 9 bases between the germline ends. This CDR3 contains 13 residues. This chain's CDR3 is CASTLQVNTEAFF. The DNA for the CDR3 is TGTGCCAGCACCTTACAGGTGAACACTGAAGCTTTCTTT.

This clonotype was found once. The chain recombines TRBV7-9 with TRBJ1-2, with D tentatively TRBD1 (6 bases). CDR1 and CDR2 from the germline V gene are SEHNR and FQNEAQ (reference sequence). The CDR3 contains 15 residues. Trimming took off 2 bases at V and 3 bases at J, with 13 bases between the two ends. CDR3 region: CASSLSEQGYYGYTF. CDR3 bases: TGTGCCAGCAGCTTATCGGAACAGGGATACTATGGCTACACCTTC.

This chain joins TRBV5-1 and TRBJ1-1; tentative D call: TRBD1 (6 bases). Germline-derived CDR1 and CDR2 are SGHRS and YFSETQ. This CDR3 contains 14 residues. Between the trimmed V and J ends, which lost 4 bases and 7 bases, there was a span of 17 bases. The CDR3 sequence: CASSPRGGAGEAFF. The CDR3 coding sequence is TGCGCCAGCAGCCCCCGGGGGGGGGCGGGTGAAGCTTTCTTT. The entire variable domain, with the rest obtained from reference TRBV5-1 and TRBJ1-1, is as follows: KAGVTQTPRYLIKTRGQQVTLSCSPISGHRSVSWYQQTPGQGLQFLFEYFSETQRNKGNFPGRFSGRQFSNSRSEMNVSTLELGDSALYLCASSPRGGAGEAFFGQGTRLTVV.

The chain uses TRBV24-1 and TRBJ1-2, with D possibly being TRBD1 (5 bases). The CDR3 is 13 amino acids. Germline CDR1 and CDR2: KGHDR and SFDVKD. Trimming shortened V by 5 bases and J by 4 bases, and 10 bases separated the two germline ends. CDR3 residues: CATSVGAAYGYTF. CDR3 nucleotides: TGTGCCACCAGTGTTGGGGCGGCCTATGGCTACACCTTC.

This clonotype appeared many times. This chain joins TRBV7-7 and TRBJ2-5; 12 bases are shared with TRBD2. In germline, CDR1 is SSHAT, CDR2 FNYEAQ (reference sequence). V lost 4 bases, J lost 2 bases, and 5 bases stayed unmatched. The CDR3 spans 16 residues. CDR3 region: CASSSGLAGHQETQYF. DNA for the CDR3: TGTGCCAGCAGCTCCGGACTAGCGGGGCATCAAGAGACCCAGTACTTC.

At least ten counts were recorded for this clonotype. The rearrangement links TRBV4-3 to TRBJ1-2; D is possibly TRBD1 (6 bases). This CDR3 has 15 amino acids. The germline CDR1 and CDR2 sequences are LGHNA and YSLEER. V was clipped by 0 bases and J by 5 bases, with 13 bases between them. The CDR3 DNA follows: TGCGCCAGCAGCCAAGAGCCGGACAGCCCATATGGCTACACCTTC. Its translation: CASSQEPDSPYGYTF.